The source of this T cell receptor (beta chain) is a study of T cells in Graves' hyperthyroidism and ophthalmopathy (dated by TCRdb to the late 2010s). In terms of the full investigation: Peripheral blood was collected at initial diagnosis, before any treatment. To identify TCR V-J signatures that set the groups apart, the researchers used a discovery cohort of 100 or so patients, made up of 40 to 45 with Graves' ophthalmopathy and 57 with stable Graves' hyperthyroidism. According to the paper, TCR Vbeta CDR3 sequencing was carried out on approximately 140 peripheral blood samples, which came from 40 to 45 ophthalmopathy, roughly 75 hyperthyroidism and approximately 17 progressor patients. The 80 to 100 discovery patients were randomly divided into training and test sets at a 7:3 ratio. In addition, the study compared T-cell repertoires in thyroid tissue and in blood from several Graves' hyperthyroidism patients. After blood sampling, hyperthyroidism patients were treated with methimazole at a starting dose of 30 mg daily, and ophthalmopathy patients were treated with high-dose intravenous methylprednisolone. Prospective prediction of ophthalmopathy was tested in an independent validation cohort of fewer than 20 hyperthyroidism patients and 17 patients who later progressed to ophthalmopathy. What the study reported, not specific to this receptor: In validation, the model predicted progression to ophthalmopathy with 65% to 71% sensitivity and about 73% specificity, a median of about 6 months before onset. Most expanded thyroid clonotypes (frequency above 0.001) were also detected in blood, suggesting blood repertoires may reflect thyroid immune responses. A 13 V-J signature model separated ophthalmopathy from stable hyperthyroidism, with 87.88% sensitivity and roughly 84% specificity in cross-validation and 80%/75% in testing. No statistical method was used to fix the sample size in advance, and group allocation was not hidden from the investigators.

Moderately to severely active disease, a Clinical Activity Score of at least 3, a NOSPECS grade of at least 4, and a duration under 3 months were present in ophthalmopathy patients. Patients with uncontrolled infections, other autoimmune diseases, pregnancy or lactation were excluded. Diagnoses relied on clinical symptoms, serum thyroxine and TRAb, thyroid ultrasound and orbital computed tomography. PBMCs were separated from 10 ml of fresh peripheral blood using Ficoll-Paque density gradient centrifugation. Total RNA was extracted using Trizol reagent, and RNA quality was assessed on an Agilent 2100 Bioanalyzer. V trim: 5 bases; J trim: 8 bases; unmatched bases: 6. Taken from cysteine to phenylalanine, the CDR3 has 13 residues. Only the CDR3 DNA is retained, 39 bases long and in frame from the first base. CDR1 and CDR2, per the germline V gene (reference sequence), are PRHDT and FYEKMQ. The TCR beta CDR3 regions were amplified from the RNA transcripts. The first round of RT-PCR for the TCR CDR3 was performed with the HTBI primer set and the Qiagen OneStep RT-PCR kit. Libraries were constructed in a second round of multiplex PCR, after which size selection and purification were performed. The libraries were sequenced on an Illumina HiSeq2000 using paired-end 100 bp reads. In the original analysis: SOAPnuke was used to process the raw data, throwing out any read that contained adapters or uncalled bases, had a mean Phred below 15, or lacked an exact constant-primer or identifier match. High-quality paired reads were merged with COPE v1.2.5, and unique nucleotide sequences were defined as clonotypes. MiTCR v1.1 was used to align the clonotypes against IMGT TRBV, TRBD and TRBJ reference segments. Only V-J combinations with frequency above 0.0001, covering roughly 99% of repertoires, were analysed. A TCS score was defined as the ratio between F50 (clonal expansion) and ExV (chaos), using BLOSUM62-based TCRdist between CDR3 peptides within each V-J. Welch's t-statistics and random forest reduced roughly 530 V-J features to under 15, which were used in a naive Bayes classifier (R e1071). TCRdb reprocessing: public reads trimmed at Q25 with fastp, clones called with MiXCR, in-frame beta chains kept. One record per CDR3 amino acid sequence lists the most common genes and DNA. Clone size and V and J calls follow TCRdb, not the original study. The sample has more than 300,000 distinct CDR3 sequences on record, about 18% of them singletons. Roughly two fifths of the sample belongs to the ten largest clones.

Of note for this clonotype: What antigen it recognizes has not been identified. No qualities accompany the bases; no much larger clone lies one base away.

The sequencing sample was made of blood. The rearranged segments are TRBV13 and TRBJ2-1; the central 7 bases match TRBD2. This TCR derives from a man younger than 30 with Graves' ophthalmopathy. CDR3 sequence: CASSPQTSDEQFF. The sequenced DNA is TGTGCCAGCAGCCCGCAAACTAGCGATGAGCAGTTCTTC.